These 3 T cell receptor beta chains were sequenced from one sample in a study of control samples from healthy donors and cancer patients. Repertoires were generated with immunoSEQ multiplex PCR, while TCRdb's copy carries only in-frame clones and drops some. Of around 110,000 clones listed, more than 80% are singletons. The material sequenced was PBMCs. These receptors all stem from a woman aged 50 to 60 with colorectal cancer.

The chain links TRBV11-2 to TRBJ2-1; TRBD2 aligns across 10 bases. The junction had 14 bases not matched to a gene; V was cut back by 5 bases and J by 7 bases. The CDR3 spans 17 residues. CDR1 and CDR2 (germline): SGHAT, FQNNGV. As DNA, the CDR3 is TGTGCCAGCAGCGCCAGTTTCCCAGCGGGGGGGATAAATGAGCAGTTCTTC. This sequence encodes CASSASFPAGGINEQFF.

This clone was counted only a few times. V gene TRBV2 combines with J gene TRBJ1-3; D not resolved. The germline V gene encodes CDR1 SNHLY and CDR2 FYNNEI. CDR3 length: 16 residues. V dropped 4 bases and J dropped 0 bases, with 13 bases sitting between them. CDR3 sequence (DNA): TGTGCCAGCAGTGGAGGTCATGGGAGCTCTGGAAACACCATATATTTT. Translation gives CASSGGHGSSGNTIYF.

This clone was seen a single time. The rearrangement links TRBV5-1 to TRBJ2-7; 14 bases align to TRBD2. V lost 2 bases to trimming and J lost 3 bases; unmatched junction nucleotides: 7. Germline CDR1 is SGHRS and CDR2 is YFSETQ. The CDR3 is made up of 17 amino acids. The CDR3 here is CASSFGLAGGSGYEQYF. In DNA form, the CDR3 reads TGCGCCAGCAGCTTCGGACTAGCGGGGGGCTCGGGCTACGAGCAGTACTTC.